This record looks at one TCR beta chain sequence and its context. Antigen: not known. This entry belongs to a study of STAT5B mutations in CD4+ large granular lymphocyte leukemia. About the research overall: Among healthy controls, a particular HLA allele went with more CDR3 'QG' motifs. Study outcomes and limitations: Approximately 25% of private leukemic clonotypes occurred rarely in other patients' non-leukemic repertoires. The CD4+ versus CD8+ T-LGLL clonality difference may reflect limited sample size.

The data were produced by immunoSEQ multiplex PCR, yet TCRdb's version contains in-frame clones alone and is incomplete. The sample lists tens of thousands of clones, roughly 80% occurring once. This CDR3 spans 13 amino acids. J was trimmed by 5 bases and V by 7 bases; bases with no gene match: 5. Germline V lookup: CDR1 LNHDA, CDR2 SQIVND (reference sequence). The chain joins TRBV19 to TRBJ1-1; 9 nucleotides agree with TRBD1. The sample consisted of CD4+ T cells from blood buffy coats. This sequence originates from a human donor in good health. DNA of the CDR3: TGTGCCAGTACCCGGACAGGGGAAACTGAAGCTTTCTTT. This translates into CASTRTGETEAFF.